This TCR beta chain was identified in a study of shared clonotypes between healthy human individuals. There are 14 residues in the CDR3. V lost 8 bases to trimming and J lost 6 bases; unmatched junction nucleotides: 5. Germline assignment: CDR1 SNHLY and CDR2 FYNNEI. Here immunoSEQ multiplex PCR was the method, and the copy in TCRdb shows in-frame clones only, minus some. The sample holds under 1,100,000 clones, 75% to 80% seen once. Sequenced input: memory CD4+ T cells from PBMCs. Subset denoted: CD45RA-negative fraction. The TCR originated in a man aged 18 to 30 in good health. Some clones in this sample may be carry-over from other donors' samples. The chain links TRBV2 to TRBJ2-1; 12 nucleotides align to TRBD2. CDR3 coding DNA: TGTGCCAGCGTGACTAGCGGGAGATCCAATGAGCAGTTCTTC. Translated: CASVTSGRSNEQFF.